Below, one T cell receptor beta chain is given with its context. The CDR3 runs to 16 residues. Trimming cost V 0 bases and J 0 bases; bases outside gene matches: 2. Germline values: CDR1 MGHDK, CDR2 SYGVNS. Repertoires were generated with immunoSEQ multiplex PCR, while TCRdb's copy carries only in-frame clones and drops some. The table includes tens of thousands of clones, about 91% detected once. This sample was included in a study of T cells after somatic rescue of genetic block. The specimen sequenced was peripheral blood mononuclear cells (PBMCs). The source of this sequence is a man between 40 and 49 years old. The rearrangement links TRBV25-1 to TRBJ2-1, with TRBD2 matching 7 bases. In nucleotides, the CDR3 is TGTGCCAGCAGTGAATACTCGGGGGGCTCCTACAATGAGCAGTTCTTC. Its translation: CASSEYSGGSYNEQFF.